This entry lists 18 T cell receptor beta chains sequenced from one sample in a study of human T cells and chemical hapten exposure. As for time point: patch test 3, about 24 weeks after DPC sensitization. The sample's treatment: therapeutic diphenylcyclopropenone sensitization with weekly scalp DPC. Each CDR3 protein gets one entry after TCRdb re-called the RACE reads with MiXCR. The sample consists of 95,000 to 150,000 distinct CDR3 sequences, around 11% of them appearing once. Sequenced here: whole blood, sampled in connection with sensitization to the hapten diphenylcyclopropenone (DPC). The source is a woman in her fifties or sixties with alopecia areata. Some clones in this sample may be carry-over from other donors' samples.

This clonotype occurred a few times. The chain is built from TRBV20-1 and TRBJ2-3, with D maybe TRBD2 (6 bases). The CDR3 is 14 amino acids. V was trimmed by 5 bases and J by 0 bases, leaving 12 bases between them. In germline, CDR1 is DFQATT, CDR2 SNEGSKA (reference sequence). CDR3 sequence reads: CSAGGMESTDTQYF. In nucleotides, the CDR3 is TGCAGTGCTGGCGGGATGGAAAGCACAGATACGCAGTATTTT.

This clonotype has just a few counts. The chain is built from TRBV29-1 and TRBJ2-5; no firm D call. The CDR3 has 12 residues. V lost 3 bases, J lost 5 bases, and 10 bases lay in between. The germline V gene has CDR1 SQVTM and CDR2 ANQGSEA. The CDR3 sequence: CSVEWPVETQYF. The DNA of the CDR3 is TGCAGCGTTGAGTGGCCCGTGGAGACCCAGTACTTC.

V usage is TRBV15 and J usage is TRBJ2-7; D unresolved. The germline CDR1 and CDR2 sequences are LNHNV and YYDKDF (reference sequence). Trimming pared 7 bases from V and 0 bases from J, leaving 13 bases between. The CDR3 is 14 amino acids. The DNA of the CDR3 is TGTGCCACCACTGTGGAGACGAGCTCCTACGAGCAGTACTTC. Translating it yields CATTVETSSYEQYF.

This clonotype was observed a handful of times. This sequence joins TRBV12-3 or TRBV12-4 and TRBJ1-2; 11 positions agree with TRBD1. V lost 1 base to trimming and J lost 6 bases; unmatched junction nucleotides: 7. The CDR3 extends over 16 amino acids. The CDR3 reads CASSLDRDRGFDGYTF. In DNA form, the CDR3 reads TGTGCCAGCAGTTTAGATCGGGACAGGGGGTTTGATGGCTACACCTTC.

This clonotype appeared many times. As DNA, the CDR3 is TGCAGTGCTCGACTAGCGGGAGTTGGAGATACGCAGTATTTT. Residues: CSARLAGVGDTQYF. The chain is built from TRBV20-1 and TRBJ2-3, with 12 bases identical to TRBD2. CDR1 and CDR2 (germline): DFQATT, SNEGSKA (reference sequence). The length of the CDR3 is 14 residues. Unmatched junction bases numbered 5, after V lost 5 bases and J lost 5 bases.

This clonotype occurred many times. This chain uses TRBV6-6 with TRBJ2-3; 14 bases map to TRBD2. Trimming at V came to 5 bases and at J to 5 bases, leaving 9 bases not matched to a gene. The germline V gene has CDR1 MNHNY and CDR2 SVGAGI (reference sequence). The CDR3 has 17 residues. CDR3 DNA: TGTGCCAGCAGTCGAACGACTAGCGGGGGGGCCAGAGATACGCAGTATTTT. Translating it yields CASSRTTSGGARDTQYF.

This clonotype showed up many times. The chain is built from TRBV5-6 and TRBJ1-4; 7 bases fit TRBD1. This CDR3 contains 15 residues. CDR1 and CDR2 (germline): SGHDT, YYEEEE. Losses at the gene ends were 3 bases for V and 8 bases for J; bases not matched to a gene: 10. The CDR3 nucleotides are TGTGCCAGCAGCTCCCCGGGAGGGGGCCGAGAAAAACTGTTTTTT. Amino acids: CASSSPGGGREKLFF.

This chain joins TRBV6-5 and TRBJ2-1; D is perhaps TRBD2 (6 bases). This CDR3 comprises 12 residues. Trimming left V 6 bases short and J 8 bases short, with 11 bases between. Germline V gene data show CDR1 as MNHEY and CDR2 as SVGAGI. Written as DNA, the CDR3 is TGTGCCAGCAGCCCGGCGGGGCATGAGCAGTTCTTC. Translated, it gives CASSPAGHEQFF.

The sample holds many counts of this clonotype. The chain has TRBV7-2 and TRBJ2-3, with D possibly called TRBD1 or TRBD2 (5 bases each). V was shortened by 1 base and J by 2 bases, with 13 bases between the two germline ends. This CDR3 is 16 amino acids long. Germline loops: CDR1 SGHTA, CDR2 FQGNSA. The CDR3 DNA reads as TGTGCCAGCAGCTTAGGATTTGGGACCACCACAGATACGCAGTATTTT. Protein: CASSLGFGTTTDTQYF.

This clonotype occurred many times. J is TRBJ1-2 and V is TRBV10-3, with D maybe TRBD1 (5 bases). Deletions cut 2 bases from V and 4 bases from J, with 11 bases between. CDR1 and CDR2 from the germline V gene are ENHRY and SYGVKD. CDR3 length: 14 amino acids. This chain's CDR3 is CAISEGTDFYGYTF. The CDR3 bases are TGTGCCATCAGTGAGGGGACGGATTTCTATGGCTACACCTTC.

Written as DNA, the CDR3 is TGCGCCAGCAGAACTCCACCTCAAGAGACCCAGTACTTC. Its translation is CASRTPPQETQYF. The rearrangement uses TRBV5-1 and TRBJ2-5; no reliable D call. Trimming left V 5 bases short and J 2 bases short, with 10 bases between. The CDR3 runs 13 residues. Germline-derived CDR1 and CDR2 are SGHRS and YFSETQ. The full variable domain, rest sourced from reference TRBV5-1 and TRBJ2-5, is KAGVTQTPRYLIKTRGQQVTLSCSPISGHRSVSWYQQTPGQGLQFLFEYFSETQRNKGNFPGRFSGRQFSNSRSEMNVSTLELGDSALYLCASRTPPQETQYFGPGTRLLVL.

The chain uses TRBV29-1 and TRBJ1-2; 7 positions match TRBD1. This CDR3 is 13 amino acids long. Germline V gene lookup returns CDR1 SQVTM and CDR2 ANQGSEA. V shed 4 bases, J shed 4 bases, and the junction held 6 bases outside the gene matches. Here the CDR3 reads CSVASTGIYGYTF. The CDR3 nucleotides are TGCAGCGTTGCATCGACAGGGATCTATGGCTACACCTTC.

This rearrangement joins TRBV3-1 to TRBJ2-5; 11 nucleotides match TRBD2. J was trimmed by 5 bases and V by 4 bases; bases with no gene match: 15. Germline V lookup: CDR1 LGHDT, CDR2 YNNKEL (reference sequence). The CDR3 loop spans 18 amino acids. CDR3 in amino acids: CASSPPPLAGGRGETQYF. In DNA, the CDR3 is TGTGCCAGCAGCCCCCCGCCCCTAGCGGGAGGAAGGGGGGAGACCCAGTACTTC.

This clonotype has a handful of counts. The gene calls are TRBV29-1 and TRBJ2-3; D is uncertain. This CDR3 contains 10 residues. Germline values: CDR1 SQVTM, CDR2 ANQGSEA. The V and J ends lost 8 bases and 5 bases respectively, with 8 bases between them. Here the CDR3 DNA reads TGCAGCTCTATGATAGATACGCAGTATTTT. It yields the protein CSSMIDTQYF.

A few counts support this clonotype. V is TRBV6-1 and J is TRBJ2-3, with D tentatively TRBD2 (6 bases). Between the trimmed V and J ends, which lost 2 bases and 2 bases, there was a span of 14 bases. Germline V gene lookup returns CDR1 MNHNS and CDR2 SASEGT. The CDR3 spans 16 residues. CDR3 sequence (DNA): TGTGCCAGCAGTGAATCACCTAGCGACCACACAGATACGCAGTATTTT. As protein: CASSESPSDHTDTQYF.

The chain recombines TRBV5-1 with TRBJ2-3; 9 bases map to TRBD1. The V segment lost 2 bases and the J segment 0 bases; nucleotides outside the gene matches: 4. Per the germline V gene, CDR1 is SGHRS and CDR2 is YFSETQ. The CDR3 extends over 16 amino acids. The CDR3 sequence: CASSFGQGRSTDTQYF. The CDR3 bases are TGCGCCAGCAGCTTTGGACAGGGGCGGAGCACAGATACGCAGTATTTT.

This clonotype has only a few counts. The chain uses TRBV6-6 and TRBJ1-5; D uncertain. This CDR3 comprises 14 residues. With 6 bases removed from V and 6 bases from J, the gap between germline ends came to 15 bases. The germline gives CDR1 MNHNY, CDR2 SVGAGI (reference sequence). The CDR3 coding sequence is TGTGCCAGCAGCGTGACCGGGAGCGGTCAGCCCCAGCATTTT. This encodes CASSVTGSGQPQHF.

At least ten counts were recorded for this clonotype. This chain uses TRBV12-3 or TRBV12-4 with TRBJ2-7; D remains ambiguous. This CDR3 has 14 residues. The germline V and J ends were trimmed by 0 bases and 2 bases, with 8 bases remaining between them. DNA of the CDR3: TGTGCCAGCAGTTTAGCGGGCGGCGCCTACGAGCAGTACTTC. Amino acids: CASSLAGGAYEQYF.